Listed here is a single T cell receptor beta chain. Its target is unknown. The sample originates from a study of cytomegalovirus exposure and HLA in healthy donors. Study-wide points: It was confirmed in vitro that a few of the CMV-associated chains were specific for CMV antigens.

With 4 bases clipped from V and 8 bases from J, the junction kept 10 bases outside the gene matches. The CDR3 extends over 16 amino acids. CDR1 is LGHNA, CDR2 YSLEER, per germline. Donors likely had unrecorded immune exposures despite being nominally healthy when sampled. The PCR was carried out with 60 Vbeta primers and 13 Jbeta primers. The table came from immunoSEQ multiplex PCR; TCRdb's copy has only in-frame clones and leaves some out. The sample comprises roughly 150,000 clones, roughly 80% of which are singletons, and around 2.3% rests with the top ten. The sample comprised PBMCs. The receptor's source is a man between 45 and 60 years old in good health and CMV-seropositive. V usage is TRBV4-3 and J usage is TRBJ2-1, with 11 bases matching TRBD2. CDR3 loop: CASSPGTSGLGDEQFF. CDR3 bases: TGCGCCAGCAGCCCCGGGACTAGCGGATTAGGGGATGAGCAGTTCTTC.